The rows below give T cell receptor beta chains drawn from one sample of a study of cytomegalovirus exposure and HLA in healthy donors. The method was immunoSEQ multiplex PCR; TCRdb's version includes in-frame clones alone and lacks a portion of them. The table includes 150,000 or so clones, roughly 70% detected once. Sequenced material: PBMCs. These receptor sequences come from a man between 18 and 29 years old in good health and CMV-seropositive. The CDR3 runs from the conserved cysteine through the conserved F or W. A D gene is named only where the DNA matches it firmly. Expanded clones are given a class, and other clones once, few, many or no size at all.

CDR3 | DNA | J | D | size | V | length
CATSRDRQGAQETQYF | TGTGCCACCAGCAGAGATAGGCAGGGTGCTCAAGAGACCCAGTACTTC | TRBJ2-5 | . | . | TRBV15 | 16
CASRRETGTGANVLTF | TGTGCCAGCAGGCGAGAGACAGGAACTGGGGCCAACGTCCTGACTTTC | TRBJ2-6 | . | . | TRBV2 | 16
CATADRGRMRVDQPQHF | TGTGCCACGGCCGACAGGGGGCGTATGCGGGTGGATCAGCCCCAGCATTTT | TRBJ1-5 | TRBD1 | . | TRBV19 | 17
CASSLGHAGEQYF | TGTGCCAGCAGTCTGGGCCACGCGGGAGAGCAGTACTTC | TRBJ2-7 | . | once | TRBV28 | 13
CASSPRDREGGNQPQHF | TGTGCCAGCAGTCCGAGGGACAGAGAGGGGGGCAATCAGCCCCAGCATTTT | TRBJ1-5 | TRBD1 | once | TRBV25-1 | 17
CASSLGPSGMDNEQFF | TGCGCCAGCAGCTTGGGACCTAGCGGGATGGACAATGAGCAGTTCTTC | TRBJ2-1 | TRBD2 | few | TRBV5-1 | 16
CASSIDLYGGSREKLFF | TGTGCCAGTAGTATAGATCTATATGGAGGGTCCCGTGAAAAACTGTTTTTT | TRBJ1-4 | . | few | TRBV19 | 17
CSVGGGRNYGYTF | TGCAGCGTTGGGGGGGGGAGAAACTATGGCTACACCTTC | TRBJ1-2 | . | . | TRBV29-1 | 13
CASIRASMGGYTF | TGTGCCAGCATTCGCGCCTCCATGGGCGGCTACACCTTC | TRBJ1-2 | . | few | TRBV6-5 | 13
CASHMGTSGNEQFF | TGTGCCAGCCATATGGGTACGAGCGGGAATGAGCAGTTCTTC | TRBJ2-1 | . | . | TRBV28 | 14
CSVESGGGTGELFF | TGCAGCGTTGAATCGGGAGGGGGCACCGGGGAGCTGTTTTTT | TRBJ2-2 | TRBD2 | . | TRBV29-1 | 14
CASSLLGPEGTEQYF | TGTGCCAGCAGTTTGCTGGGCCCGGAGGGAACGGAGCAGTACTTC | TRBJ2-7 | . | . | TRBV27 | 15
CASTSNGRPGLLNYGYTF | TGTGCCAGCACGTCTAACGGGCGTCCAGGGTTGTTGAACTATGGCTACACCTTC | TRBJ1-2 | . | . | TRBV5-8 | 18
CASSHRDREGRTEAFF | TGCGCCAGCAGCCACAGGGACCGGGAGGGAAGGACTGAAGCTTTCTTT | TRBJ1-1 | . | . | TRBV4-1 | 16
CASAPNRGGGSADTQYF | TGTGCTAGTGCCCCGAACCGGGGTGGGGGGAGCGCAGATACGCAGTATTTT | TRBJ2-3 | . | once | TRBV12-5 | 17
CSVEDSLGDTGGTGELFF | TGCAGCGTTGAAGACTCCCTGGGGGACACAGGTGGCACCGGGGAGCTGTTTTTT | TRBJ2-2 | . | . | TRBV29-1 | 18
CAIAGQRETYEQYF | TGTGCCATCGCCGGCCAGCGGGAAACCTACGAGCAGTACTTC | TRBJ2-7 | TRBD2 | . | TRBV10-3 | 14
CASSQDGPGGVRHEQYF | TGCGCCAGCAGCCAAGATGGGCCGGGGGGGGTTCGCCACGAGCAGTACTTC | TRBJ2-7 | TRBD2 | . | TRBV4-1 | 17
CASSFLETGRFTDTQYF | TGTGCCAGCAGCTTTTTAGAGACAGGGAGGTTTACAGATACGCAGTATTTT | TRBJ2-3 | . | few | TRBV5-8 | 17
CASSLSRDRGRPGYEQYF | TGTGCCAGCAGTTTATCTCGGGACAGGGGGCGCCCGGGGTACGAGCAGTACTTC | TRBJ2-7 | TRBD1 | . | TRBV27 | 18
CASTHEMPPQHF | TGTGCCAGCACCCACGAGATGCCGCCCCAGCATTTT | TRBJ1-5 | . | . | TRBV6-1 | 12
CASSLFWTSGGAGELFF | TGTGCCAGCAGCTTGTTTTGGACTAGCGGGGGTGCCGGGGAGCTGTTTTTT | TRBJ2-2 | TRBD2 | . | TRBV5-4 | 17
CASSSLNIQYF | TGTGCCAGCAGCTCCCTTAACATTCAGTACTTC | TRBJ2-4 | . | . | TRBV7-9 | 11
CASSDRQGSYEQYF | TGTGCCAGCAGTGATCGACAGGGCTCCTACGAGCAGTACTTC | TRBJ2-7 | TRBD1 | . | TRBV28 | 14
CASSLEGGQNSGNTIYF | TGCGCCAGCAGCTTGGAAGGGGGACAGAACTCTGGAAACACCATATATTTT | TRBJ1-3 | TRBD1 | . | TRBV5-1 | 17
CASTGQLNTEAFF | TGTGCCAGTACGGGACAACTGAACACTGAAGCTTTCTTT | TRBJ1-1 | . | few | TRBV6-1 | 13
CASSLRRQKETQYF | TGTGCCAGCAGTTTACGCCGACAGAAAGAGACCCAGTACTTC | TRBJ2-5 | . | . | TRBV27 | 14
CASSSLSGRTDTQYF | TGCGCCAGCAGCTCGCTCTCCGGGAGAACAGATACGCAGTATTTT | TRBJ2-3 | . | few | TRBV5-1 | 15
CASSEGGRRSNQPQHF | TGTGCCAGCAGTGAGGGGGGTCGCAGGTCCAATCAGCCCCAGCATTTT | TRBJ1-5 | . | . | TRBV2 | 16
CASSDGTKPLHF | TGTGCCAGCAGTGACGGCACGAAACCCCTCCACTTT | TRBJ1-6 | . | . | TRBV6-4 | 12
CASSGGDRLSEKLFF | TGTGCCAGCAGCGGGGGGGACAGGTTATCCGAAAAACTGTTTTTT | TRBJ1-4 | TRBD1 | . | TRBV7-9 | 15
CASSTTGLPHTEAFF | TGTGCCAGTAGTACTACGGGACTACCGCACACTGAAGCTTTCTTT | TRBJ1-1 | . | . | TRBV19 | 15
CASSLARGNTGELFF | TGTGCCAGCAGCTTAGCGCGGGGGAACACCGGGGAGCTGTTTTTT | TRBJ2-2 | . | . | TRBV7-2 | 15
CASSFQGNQPQHF | TGTGCCAGCAGTTTTCAGGGAAATCAGCCCCAGCATTTT | TRBJ1-5 | . | . | TRBV6-5 | 13
CASSTLGSTEAFF | TGTGCCAGTAGTACCCTGGGCTCCACTGAAGCTTTCTTT | TRBJ1-1 | . | . | TRBV19 | 13
CASSLSAGGDYEQYF | TGTGCCAGCAGTTTATCAGCGGGGGGGGACTACGAGCAGTACTTC | TRBJ2-7 | TRBD2 | . | TRBV27 | 15
CASSSVVGGEQYF | TGTGCTAGCAGTTCCGTCGTAGGGGGCGAGCAGTACTTC | TRBJ2-7 | . | . | TRBV7-7 | 13
CASSTGLAGATGELFF | TGTGCCAGCAGCACGGGACTAGCGGGGGCCACCGGGGAGCTGTTTTTT | TRBJ2-2 | TRBD2 | . | TRBV13 | 16
CASSVGVLTKNIQYF | TGTGCCAGCAGCGTCGGAGTCCTCACAAAAAACATTCAGTACTTC | TRBJ2-4 | . | . | TRBV9 | 15